This T cell receptor (beta chain) is drawn from a study of cytomegalovirus exposure and HLA in healthy donors. Broader study findings: In a later analysis, DRB1 alleles had the most associated TCRs; HLA-C alleles the fewest. Confirmation in vitro established that a few CMV-associated chains were specific for CMV antigens. TCR beta V- and J-gene trimming, according to a later analysis, was linked to a missense DCLRE1C variant.

Notes on this clone: Antigen unknown.

The ends were cut back, 4 bases at V and 7 bases at J, with 11 bases in the middle. Germline V gene lookup returns CDR1 MRHNA and CDR2 SNTAGT. There are 13 residues in the CDR3. It was healthy bone marrow donors who served as donors. The PCR contained 60 Vbeta and 13 Jbeta primers. Assay: immunoSEQ multiplex PCR; the TCRdb copy retains only in-frame clones and omits some. The sample includes about 80,000 clones, around 80% of them seen just once. Sequencing used PBMCs. This clonotype originated in a woman between 50 and 59 years old in good health and CMV-seropositive. The chain combines TRBV6-4 with TRBJ1-5; D is undetermined. The DNA for the CDR3 is TGTGCCAGCAGTGCCCAAGATGGCCAGCCCCAGCATTTT. Amino acid sequence: CASSAQDGQPQHF.